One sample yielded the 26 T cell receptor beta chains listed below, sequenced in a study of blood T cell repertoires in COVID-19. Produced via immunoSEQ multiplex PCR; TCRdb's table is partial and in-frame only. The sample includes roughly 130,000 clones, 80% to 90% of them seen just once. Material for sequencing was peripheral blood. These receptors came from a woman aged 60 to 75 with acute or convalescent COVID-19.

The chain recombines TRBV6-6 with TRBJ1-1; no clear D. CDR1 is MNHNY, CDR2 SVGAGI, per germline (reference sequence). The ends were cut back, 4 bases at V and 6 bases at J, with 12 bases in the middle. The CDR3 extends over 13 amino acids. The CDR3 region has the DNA TGTGCCAGCAGTTCAACTCAGGCAGCTGAAGCTTTCTTT. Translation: CASSSTQAAEAFF.

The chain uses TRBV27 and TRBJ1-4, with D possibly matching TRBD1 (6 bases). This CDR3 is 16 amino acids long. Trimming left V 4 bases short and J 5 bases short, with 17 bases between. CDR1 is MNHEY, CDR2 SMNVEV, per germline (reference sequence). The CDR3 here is CASSWNRDTSNEKLFF. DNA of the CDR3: TGTGCCAGCAGTTGGAACCGGGACACGTCAAATGAAAAACTGTTTTTT.

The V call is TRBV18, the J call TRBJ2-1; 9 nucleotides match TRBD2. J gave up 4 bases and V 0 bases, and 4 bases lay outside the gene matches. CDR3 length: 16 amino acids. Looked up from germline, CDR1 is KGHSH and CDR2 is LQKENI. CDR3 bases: TGTGCCAGCTCACCACCCATGACTAGCGGATACAATGAGCAGTTCTTC. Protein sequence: CASSPPMTSGYNEQFF.

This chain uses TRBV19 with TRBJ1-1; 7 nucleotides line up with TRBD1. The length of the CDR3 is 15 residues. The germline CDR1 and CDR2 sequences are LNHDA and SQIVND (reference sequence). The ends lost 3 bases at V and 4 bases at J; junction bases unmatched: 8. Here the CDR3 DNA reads TGTGCCAGTAGTATGACCAGGGGGAAGGGCACTGAAGCTTTCTTT. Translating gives CASSMTRGKGTEAFF.

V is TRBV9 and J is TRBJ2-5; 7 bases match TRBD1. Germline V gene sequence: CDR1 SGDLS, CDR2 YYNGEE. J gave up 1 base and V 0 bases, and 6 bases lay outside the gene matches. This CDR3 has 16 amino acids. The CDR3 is CASSVAVTGIQETQYF. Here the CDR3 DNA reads TGTGCCAGCAGCGTAGCGGTGACAGGGATCCAAGAGACCCAGTACTTC. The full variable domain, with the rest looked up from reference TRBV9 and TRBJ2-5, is DSGVTQTPKHLITATGQRVTLRCSPRSGDLSVYWYQQSLDQGLQFLIQYYNGEERAKGNILERFSAQQFPDLHSELNLSSLELGDSALYFCASSVAVTGIQETQYFGPGTRLLVL.

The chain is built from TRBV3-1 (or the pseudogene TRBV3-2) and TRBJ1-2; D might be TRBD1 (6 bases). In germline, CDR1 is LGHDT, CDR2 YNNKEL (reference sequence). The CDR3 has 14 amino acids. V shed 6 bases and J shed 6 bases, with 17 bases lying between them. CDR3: CASSPGGHRDGYTF. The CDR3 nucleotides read TGTGCCAGCAGTCCCGGAGGCCACAGGGATGGCTACACCTTC.

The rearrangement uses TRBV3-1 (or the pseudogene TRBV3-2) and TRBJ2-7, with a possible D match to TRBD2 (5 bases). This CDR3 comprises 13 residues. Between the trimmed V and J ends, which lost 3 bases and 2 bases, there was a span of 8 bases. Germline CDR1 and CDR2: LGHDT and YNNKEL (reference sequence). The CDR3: CASSHEGPYEQYF. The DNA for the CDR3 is TGTGCCAGCAGCCACGAGGGTCCCTACGAGCAGTACTTC.

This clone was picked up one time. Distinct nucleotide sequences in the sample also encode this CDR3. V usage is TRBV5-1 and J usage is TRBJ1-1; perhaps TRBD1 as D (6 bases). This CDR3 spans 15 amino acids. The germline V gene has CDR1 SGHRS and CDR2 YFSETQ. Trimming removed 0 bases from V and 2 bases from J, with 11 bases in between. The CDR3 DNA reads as TGCGCCAGCAGCTTGGCCGGGACAACAAACACTGAAGCTTTCTTT. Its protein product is CASSLAGTTNTEAFF.

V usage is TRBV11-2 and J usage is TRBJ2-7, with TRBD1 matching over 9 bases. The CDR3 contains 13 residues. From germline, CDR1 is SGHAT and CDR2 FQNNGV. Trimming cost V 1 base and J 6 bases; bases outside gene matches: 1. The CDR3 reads CASSLAGQGEQYV. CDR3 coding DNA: TGTGCCAGCAGCTTAGCGGGACAGGGCGAGCAGTACGTC.

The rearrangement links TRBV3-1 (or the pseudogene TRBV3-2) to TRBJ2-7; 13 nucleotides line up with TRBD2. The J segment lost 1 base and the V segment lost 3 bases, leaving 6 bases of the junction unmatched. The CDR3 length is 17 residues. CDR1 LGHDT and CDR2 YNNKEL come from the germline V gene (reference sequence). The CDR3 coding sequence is TGTGCCAGCAGCCACGGGACTAGCGGGATCGGGTCCTACGAGCAGTACTTC. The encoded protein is CASSHGTSGIGSYEQYF.

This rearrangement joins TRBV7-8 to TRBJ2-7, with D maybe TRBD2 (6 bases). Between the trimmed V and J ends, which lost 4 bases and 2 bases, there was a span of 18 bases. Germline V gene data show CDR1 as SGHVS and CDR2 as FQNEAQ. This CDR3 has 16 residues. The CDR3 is CASSYGLGGGTYEQYF. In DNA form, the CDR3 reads TGTGCCAGCAGCTACGGGCTAGGCGGAGGGACCTACGAGCAGTACTTC. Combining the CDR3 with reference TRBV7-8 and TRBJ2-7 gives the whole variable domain GAGVSQSPRYKVAKRGQDVALRCDPISGHVSLFWYQQALGQGPEFLTYFQNEAQLDKSGLPSDRFFAERPEGSVSTLKIQRTQQEDSAVYLCASSYGLGGGTYEQYFGPGTRLTVT.

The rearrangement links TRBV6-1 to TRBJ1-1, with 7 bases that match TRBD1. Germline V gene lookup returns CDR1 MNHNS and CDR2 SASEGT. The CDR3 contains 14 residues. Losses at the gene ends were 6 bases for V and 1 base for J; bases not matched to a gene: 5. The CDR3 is CASREQGRNTEAFF. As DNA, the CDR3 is TGTGCCAGCAGGGAACAGGGGCGGAACACTGAAGCTTTCTTT.

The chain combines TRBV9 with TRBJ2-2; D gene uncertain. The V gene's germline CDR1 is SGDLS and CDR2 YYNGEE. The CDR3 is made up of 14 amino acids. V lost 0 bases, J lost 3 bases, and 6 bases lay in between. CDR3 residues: CASSVGSDTGELFF. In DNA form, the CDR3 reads TGTGCCAGCAGCGTAGGGTCAGACACCGGGGAGCTGTTTTTT.

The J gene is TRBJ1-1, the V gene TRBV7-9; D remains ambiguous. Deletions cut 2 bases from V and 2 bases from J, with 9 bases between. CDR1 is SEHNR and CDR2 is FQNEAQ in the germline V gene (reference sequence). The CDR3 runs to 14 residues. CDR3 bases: TGTGCCAGCAGCTTATCGCAGGCTAACACTGAAGCTTTCTTT. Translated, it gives CASSLSQANTEAFF. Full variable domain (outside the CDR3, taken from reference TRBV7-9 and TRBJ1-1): DTGVSQNPRHKITKRGQNVTFRCDPISEHNRLYWYRQTLGQGPEFLTYFQNEAQLEKSRLLSDRFSAERPKGSFSTLEIQRTEQGDSAMYLCASSLSQANTEAFFGQGTRLTVV.

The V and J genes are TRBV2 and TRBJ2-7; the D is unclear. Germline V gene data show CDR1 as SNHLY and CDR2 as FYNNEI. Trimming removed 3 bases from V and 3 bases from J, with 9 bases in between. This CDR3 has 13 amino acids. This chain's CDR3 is CASSEGRVYEQYV. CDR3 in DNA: TGTGCCAGCAGTGAGGGCAGAGTCTACGAGCAGTACGTC.

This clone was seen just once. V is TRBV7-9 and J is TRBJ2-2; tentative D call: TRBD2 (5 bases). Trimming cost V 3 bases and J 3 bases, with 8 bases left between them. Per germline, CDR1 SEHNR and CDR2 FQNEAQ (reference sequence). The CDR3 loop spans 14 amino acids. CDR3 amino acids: CASSFGRDTGELFF. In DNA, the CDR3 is TGTGCCAGCAGCTTTGGGAGAGACACCGGGGAGCTGTTTTTT.

The DNA of the CDR3 is TGTGCCAGCAGCCCCCGCGGGGCTGAAGCTTTCTTT. Residues: CASSPRGAEAFF. The genes are TRBV9 and TRBJ1-1; D ambiguous. Trimming took 4 bases from V and 6 from J, leaving 10 bases between them. This CDR3 spans 12 amino acids. From germline, CDR1 is SGDLS and CDR2 YYNGEE.

The CDR3 loop reads CASSQVPRGTEAFF. The CDR3 DNA sequence: TGTGCCAGCAGCCAAGTACCCAGGGGCACTGAAGCTTTCTTT. The chain recombines TRBV3-1 (or the pseudogene TRBV3-2) with TRBJ1-1, with a possible D match to TRBD1 (6 bases). V was pared by 1 base and J by 4 bases, with 10 bases between. The germline V gene has CDR1 LGHDT and CDR2 YNNKEL (reference sequence). CDR3 size: 14 residues.

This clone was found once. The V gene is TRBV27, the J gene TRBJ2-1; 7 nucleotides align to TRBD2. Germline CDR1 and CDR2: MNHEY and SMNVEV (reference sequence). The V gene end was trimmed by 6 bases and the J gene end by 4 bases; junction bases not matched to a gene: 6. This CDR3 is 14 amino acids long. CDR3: CASSLGGPYNEQFF. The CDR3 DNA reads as TGTGCCAGCAGCCTGGGAGGGCCTTACAATGAGCAGTTCTTC.

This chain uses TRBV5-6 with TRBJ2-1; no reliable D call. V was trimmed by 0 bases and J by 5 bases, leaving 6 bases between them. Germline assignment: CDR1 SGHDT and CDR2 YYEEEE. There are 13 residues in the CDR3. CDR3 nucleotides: TGTGCCAGCAGCTTGGGGTCGGACAATGAGCAGTTCTTC. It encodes CASSLGSDNEQFF.

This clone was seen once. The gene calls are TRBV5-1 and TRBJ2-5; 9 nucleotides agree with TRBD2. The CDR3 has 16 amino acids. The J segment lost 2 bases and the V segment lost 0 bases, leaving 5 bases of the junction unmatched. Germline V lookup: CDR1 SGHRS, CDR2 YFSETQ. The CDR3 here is CASSLVGGRVQETQYF. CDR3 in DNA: TGCGCCAGCAGCTTGGTAGGCGGGAGGGTTCAAGAGACCCAGTACTTC.

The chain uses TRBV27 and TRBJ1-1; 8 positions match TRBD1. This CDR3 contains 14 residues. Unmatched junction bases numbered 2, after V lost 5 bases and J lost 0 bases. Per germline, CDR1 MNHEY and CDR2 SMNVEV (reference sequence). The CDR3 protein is CASSKDRVNTEAFF. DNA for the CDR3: TGTGCCAGCAGTAAGGACAGGGTGAACACTGAAGCTTTCTTT.

In nucleotides, the CDR3 is TGTGCCAGCAGTATGACAGGGGTGACTAACTATGGCTACACCTTC. This sequence encodes CASSMTGVTNYGYTF. The chain carries TRBV6-6 and TRBJ1-2; 8 bases align to TRBD1. Trimming removed 5 bases from V and 0 bases from J; junction bases left unmatched: 5. Germline V gene sequence: CDR1 MNHNY, CDR2 SVGAGI (reference sequence). CDR3 size: 15 residues.

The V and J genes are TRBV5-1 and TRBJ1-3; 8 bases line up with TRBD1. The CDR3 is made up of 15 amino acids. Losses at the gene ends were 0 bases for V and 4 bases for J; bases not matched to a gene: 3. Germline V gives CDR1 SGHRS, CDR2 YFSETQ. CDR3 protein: CASSLAPGGGNTIYF. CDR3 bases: TGCGCCAGCAGCTTGGCCCCAGGGGGCGGAAACACCATATATTTT.

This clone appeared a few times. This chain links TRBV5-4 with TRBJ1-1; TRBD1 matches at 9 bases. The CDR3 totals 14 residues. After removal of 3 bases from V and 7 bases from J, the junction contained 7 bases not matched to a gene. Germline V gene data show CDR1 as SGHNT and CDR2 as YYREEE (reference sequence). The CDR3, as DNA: TGTGCCAGCAGCTATGGGGACAGGGTCGATGAAGCTTTCTTT. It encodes CASSYGDRVDEAFF.

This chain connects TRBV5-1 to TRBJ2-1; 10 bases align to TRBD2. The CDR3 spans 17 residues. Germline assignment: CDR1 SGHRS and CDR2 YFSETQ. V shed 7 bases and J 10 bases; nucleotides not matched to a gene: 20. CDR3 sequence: CASHGGGTSGAGWEQFF. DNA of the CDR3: TGCGCCAGCCATGGAGGGGGAACTAGCGGGGCTGGGTGGGAGCAGTTCTTC.